These T cell receptor beta chains were read from a single sample in a study of technical replicates of blood from several donors. TCRdb's copy holds only in-frame clones and misses some; the assay was immunoSEQ multiplex PCR. The data hold tens of thousands of clones, with about 94% observed a single time. The sample comprised T cells isolated from PBMCs. The receptors were gathered from a human donor in good health. CDR3s include the opening cysteine and the closing phenylalanine or tryptophan. A D gene is named only where the DNA matches it firmly. Size tells how often a clone was seen (once, few, many) or the class of an expanded clone, and some rows leave it out.

cdr3_aa cdr3_nt j_call clone_size v_call d_call
CASSLAGVSNEQFF TGTGCCAGCAGCTTAGCGGGAGTATCCAATGAGCAGTTCTTC TRBJ2-1 - TRBV11-2 -
CASSSDAYGYTF TGTGCCAGCAGCTCAGATGCATATGGCTACACCTTC TRBJ1-2 - TRBV5-6 -
CASSLGYSNQPQHF TGCGCCAGCAGCTTGGGTTATAGCAATCAGCCCCAGCATTTT TRBJ1-5 - TRBV5-1 -
CASRQVIIDNQPQHF TGTGCCAGCAGGCAGGTTATCATAGACAATCAGCCCCAGCATTTT TRBJ1-5 - TRBV6-4 -
CASSPLLAGSEQFF TGTGCCAGCAGCCCCCTTCTAGCGGGAAGCGAGCAGTTCTTC TRBJ2-1 - TRBV9 TRBD2
CASSYGLQGAYEQYF TGCGCCAGCAGCTATGGTTTACAGGGGGCCTACGAGCAGTACTTC TRBJ2-7 - TRBV4-1 TRBD1
CSARMTAEAFF TGCAGTGCTAGAATGACAGCTGAAGCTTTCTTT TRBJ1-1 few TRBV20-1 -
CSTRQGVNTEAFF TGCAGCACTAGACAGGGGGTGAACACTGAAGCTTTCTTT TRBJ1-1 - TRBV29-1 TRBD1
CASSGYGKGEGYEQYF TGTGCCAGCAGTGGGTATGGTAAGGGGGAGGGCTACGAGCAGTACTTC TRBJ2-7 - TRBV6-1 -
CSVGGDQPQHF TGCAGCGTTGGGGGGGATCAGCCCCAGCATTTT TRBJ1-5 - TRBV29-1 -
CASSPNGYEQYF TGTGCCAGCAGCCCCAACGGCTACGAGCAGTACTTC TRBJ2-7 - TRBV7-8 -
CASSGDRGYTF TGTGCCAGCAGCGGGGACAGAGGCTACACCTTC TRBJ1-2 - TRBV9 TRBD1
CSVEGGVGSYNEQFF TGCAGCGTTGAAGGGGGGGTGGGCTCCTACAATGAGCAGTTCTTC TRBJ2-1 - TRBV29-1 -
CASSLRTSYEQYF TGTGCCAGCAGTTTAAGGACTTCTTACGAGCAGTACTTC TRBJ2-7 - TRBV27 -
CASSLYRGDEAFF TGCGCCAGCAGCCTATACAGGGGCGATGAAGCTTTCTTT TRBJ1-1 few TRBV5-1 TRBD1
CASSVDPDRPIEVNTEAFF TGTGCCAGCAGCGTAGACCCAGACAGGCCCATAGAAGTGAACACTGAAGCTTTCTTT TRBJ1-1 - TRBV9 -
CASSGRQGGAYEQYF TGTGCCAGCAGTGGGCGACAGGGGGGGGCCTACGAGCAGTACTTC TRBJ2-7 - TRBV2 TRBD1
CASSFATGGYGYTF TGCGCCAGCAGCTTTGCCACAGGGGGCTATGGCTACACCTTC TRBJ1-2 - TRBV5-1 TRBD1
CASSLPGRYEQYF TGTGCCAGCAGCCTCCCGGGAAGGTACGAGCAGTACTTC TRBJ2-7 - TRBV5-4 -
CASSDPGQFYEQYF TGTGCCAGCAGTGATCCGGGACAGTTCTACGAGCAGTACTTC TRBJ2-7 - TRBV6-1 TRBD1
CASSVEGDRGLYNEQFF TGTGCCAGCAGCGTAGAGGGTGACAGGGGGCTGTACAATGAGCAGTTCTTC TRBJ2-1 - TRBV9 TRBD1
CASSDVGGPYEQYF TGCGCCAGCAGTGACGTGGGAGGGCCTTACGAGCAGTACTTC TRBJ2-7 - TRBV10-1 TRBD2
CASSDRGLAGDTQYF TGTGCCAGCAGTGATCGAGGGCTAGCCGGAGATACGCAGTATTTT TRBJ2-3 - TRBV25-1 -
CASSLQGFTEAFF TGTGCCAGCAGCTTACAGGGATTCACTGAAGCTTTCTTT TRBJ1-1 - TRBV7-3 -
CASPGGTQPQHF TGCGCCAGTCCAGGGGGCACACAGCCCCAGCATTTT TRBJ1-5 - TRBV10-1 TRBD1
CATSDTLSYEQYF TGTGCCACCTCGGACACCCTTTCCTACGAGCAGTACTTC TRBJ2-7 - TRBV25-1 -
CASSTRGSTNYGYTF TGTGCCAGTAGTACAAGGGGATCCACTAACTATGGCTACACCTTC TRBJ1-2 - TRBV19 -
CASRQAAEQYF TGCGCCAGCAGACAGGCGGCTGAGCAGTACTTC TRBJ2-7 - TRBV5-1 -
CASSLYRNQETQYF TGTGCCAGCAGCTTGTACAGAAATCAAGAGACCCAGTACTTC TRBJ2-5 - TRBV5-8 -
CASSKETGSQPQHF TGTGCCAGTAGTAAGGAGACAGGGAGTCAGCCCCAGCATTTT TRBJ1-5 - TRBV19 TRBD1
CASSLTGAGELFF TGTGCCAGCAGTTTGACAGGGGCCGGGGAGCTGTTTTTT TRBJ2-2 - TRBV27 TRBD1
CASSDGLAGVNEQFF TGTGCCAGCAGCGATGGACTAGCGGGAGTCAATGAGCAGTTCTTC TRBJ2-1 - TRBV28 TRBD2
CASSPQGGSTDTQYF TGTGCCAGTAGTCCACAGGGGGGAAGCACAGATACGCAGTATTTT TRBJ2-3 - TRBV19 TRBD1
CASSQDKVLSGPPYEQYF TGTGCCAGCAGCCAAGACAAGGTCTTGAGCGGGCCTCCTTACGAGCAGTACTTC TRBJ2-7 - TRBV4-2 -
CASSLGGGPQHF TGTGCCAGCAGCTTAGGAGGTGGCCCCCAGCATTTT TRBJ1-5 - TRBV7-8 -
CSVDTGGLEGNTIYF TGCAGCGTTGACACAGGGGGCTTAGAAGGAAACACCATATATTTT TRBJ1-3 - TRBV29-1 TRBD1
CASSEAPMDSNEKLFF TGTGCCAGCAGTGAAGCGCCGATGGACAGCAATGAAAAACTGTTTTTT TRBJ1-4 once TRBV2 -
CASTQGAYNEQFF TGTGCCAGCACACAGGGGGCCTACAATGAGCAGTTCTTC TRBJ2-1 - TRBV7-2 TRBD1
CASSKGGGPRTYNEQFF TGTGCCAGCAGCAAAGGAGGGGGCCCTAGAACTTACAATGAGCAGTTCTTC TRBJ2-1 - TRBV21-1 -
CASSRLAGGNEQYF TGCGCCAGCAGTAGACTAGCGGGAGGGAACGAGCAGTACTTC TRBJ2-7 - TRBV10-2 TRBD2
CASSIGAGGGQPQHF TGTGCCAGTAGTATTGGGGCAGGGGGCGGTCAGCCCCAGCATTTT TRBJ1-5 - TRBV19 TRBD1
CASSSQGNQPQHF TGTGCCAGTAGCTCTCAGGGAAATCAGCCCCAGCATTTT TRBJ1-5 once TRBV19 -
CASSSDDRLNTEAFF TGTGCCAGCAGCTCCGATGACAGACTGAACACTGAAGCTTTCTTT TRBJ1-1 - TRBV28 -
CASSQVSAVQYHYGYTF TGCGCCAGCAGCCAAGTTTCGGCGGTACAATACCACTATGGCTACACCTTC TRBJ1-2 - TRBV4-3 -
CASELPGQGYEQYF TGTGCCAGCGAACTTCCGGGACAGGGCTACGAGCAGTACTTC TRBJ2-7 - TRBV6-1 TRBD1
CASRRQGAKAGYTF TGTGCCAGCAGACGACAGGGGGCGAAAGCTGGCTACACCTTC TRBJ1-2 - TRBV6-5 TRBD1
CASSPSRGYEQYF TGTGCCAGCAGCCCAAGCCGGGGCTACGAGCAGTACTTC TRBJ2-7 - TRBV28 -
CASSSPSGRLYFTDTQYF TGTGCCAGCAGCTCCCCTAGCGGGAGGTTATATTTCACAGATACGCAGTATTTT TRBJ2-3 - TRBV5-4 TRBD2
CASRTGLAYEQYF TGTGCCAGCAGAACGGGACTCGCCTACGAGCAGTACTTC TRBJ2-7 - TRBV6-5 -
CASGSYLSRETYNEQFF TGTGCTAGTGGTTCCTACCTTTCGCGGGAGACATACAATGAGCAGTTCTTC TRBJ2-1 - TRBV12-5 TRBD2
CASSDSRENTEAFF TGTGCCAGCAGTGACTCGAGAGAAAACACTGAAGCTTTCTTT TRBJ1-1 few TRBV6-4 -
CASSLFRDPEQFF TGTGCCAGCAGTTTATTCCGGGATCCTGAGCAGTTCTTC TRBJ2-1 - TRBV27 -
CASGQGVTGELFF TGTGCCAGCGGGCAGGGTGTCACCGGGGAGCTGTTTTTT TRBJ2-2 - TRBV6-6 -
CASSWYRESTGELFF TGCGCCAGCAGCTGGTACCGGGAGTCCACCGGGGAGCTGTTTTTT TRBJ2-2 - TRBV5-1 -
CSVERGARGGEQFF TGCAGCGTTGAACGTGGGGCAAGGGGGGGTGAGCAGTTCTTC TRBJ2-1 - TRBV29-1 -
CASSVGGYEQYF TGTGCCAGCAGCGTAGGCGGCTACGAGCAGTACTTC TRBJ2-7 - TRBV9 -
CASSRTADGYTF TGTGCCAGCTCTCGGACAGCTGATGGCTACACCTTC TRBJ1-2 once TRBV5-6 -